This T cell receptor beta chain was documented in a study of T cells in tuberculosis. Study-wide background: IGRA-negative adolescents, IGRA-positive adolescents with latent tuberculosis and adults with active tuberculosis formed this South African cohort. Findings and limits, study-wide: Active tuberculosis TCR-alpha repertoires lay closer to GMM-specific TCRs than IGRA-negative controls, suggesting clonal expansion.

Each clinical donor contributed on average about 100,000 T cells from unsorted cryopreserved PBMC. Unmatched junction bases numbered 8, after V lost 4 bases and J lost 4 bases. The CDR3 totals 14 residues. Germline V gene data show CDR1 as SGHDT and CDR2 as YYEEEE. The table came from immunoSEQ multiplex PCR; TCRdb's copy has only in-frame clones and leaves some out. The data hold over 40,000 clones, with about 95% observed a single time. This clone was seen once. Its antigen is not known. This chain connects TRBV5-6 to TRBJ2-7; 7 bases agree with TRBD1. Sample: PBMCs. This clonotype was sampled from a donor between 10 and 35 years old with latent tuberculosis or without tuberculosis infection. CDR3 loop: CASSVGRGKYEQYF. The CDR3 nucleotides are TGTGCCAGCAGCGTGGGCAGGGGGAAGTACGAGCAGTACTTC.